The sequence of this T cell receptor beta chain was determined in a study of blood T cell repertoires in COVID-19. V dropped 4 bases and J dropped 6 bases, with 18 bases sitting between them. Germline-derived CDR1 and CDR2 are LNHNV and YYDKDF (reference sequence). The CDR3 sequence is 15 residues long. The authors' processing: Nucleated cell counts were estimated from reference gene primer amplification. Only in-frame clones appear in the TCRdb table, and some are missing; sequencing was by immunoSEQ multiplex PCR. V, J and clone size reflect that table, while D and trimming were determined from the DNA. The profile shows approximately 150,000 clones, 80% of them singletons. There are a few counts of this clone.

This chain links TRBV15 with TRBJ1-2; possible D gene TRBD1, 5 bases. The sample consisted of peripheral blood. The TCR was taken from a woman between 50 and 59 years old with acute or convalescent COVID-19. CDR3 residues: CATSNPSAGGNGYTF. The CDR3, as DNA: TGTGCCACCAGCAACCCCTCGGCGGGGGGTAATGGCTACACCTTC.